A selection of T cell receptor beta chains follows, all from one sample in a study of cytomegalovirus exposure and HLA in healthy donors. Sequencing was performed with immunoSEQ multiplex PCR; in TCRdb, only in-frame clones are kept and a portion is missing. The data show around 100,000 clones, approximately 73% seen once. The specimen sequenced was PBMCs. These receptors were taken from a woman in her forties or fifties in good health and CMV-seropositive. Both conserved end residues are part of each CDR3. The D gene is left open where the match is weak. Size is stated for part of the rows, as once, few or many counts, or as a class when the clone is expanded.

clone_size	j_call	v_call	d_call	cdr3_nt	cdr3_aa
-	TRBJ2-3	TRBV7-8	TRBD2	TGTGCCAGCAGCTGGGTAAGGGCGGGAGGTATCTCAGATACGCAGTATTTT	CASSWVRAGGISDTQYF
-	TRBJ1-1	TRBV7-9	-	TGTGCCAGCAGCGACGGTAACAGGGTAACTGAAGCTTTCTTT	CASSDGNRVTEAFF
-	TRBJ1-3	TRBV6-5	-	TGTGCCAGCAGTAGCGTGGGAAACACCATATATTTT	CASSSVGNTIYF
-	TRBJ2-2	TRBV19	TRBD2	TGTGCCAGTAGTATCGGGGGGGCCAGCACCGGGGAGCTGTTTTTT	CASSIGGASTGELFF
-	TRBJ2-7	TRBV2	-	TGTGCCAGGTCTCAGGGGAGAGCCTACGAGCAGTACTTC	CARSQGRAYEQYF
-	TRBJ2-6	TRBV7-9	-	TGTGCCAGCACTAGCGGGGCCAACGTCCTGACTTTC	CASTSGANVLTF
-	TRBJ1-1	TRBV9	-	TGTGCCAGCAGCGTAGGACAGCTGAACACTGAAGCTTTCTTT	CASSVGQLNTEAFF
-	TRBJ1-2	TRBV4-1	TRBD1	TGCGCCAGCAGCCAAGCGGTGGACAGGGGGTGGTCTAACTATGGCTACACCTTC	CASSQAVDRGWSNYGYTF
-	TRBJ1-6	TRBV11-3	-	TGTGCCGGGTTAACCCGGGTTGGCTCACCCCTCCACTTT	CAGLTRVGSPLHF
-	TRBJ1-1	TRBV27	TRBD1	TGTGCCAGCAGTCCGGACAGGGGACACGCTGAAGCTTTCTTT	CASSPDRGHAEAFF
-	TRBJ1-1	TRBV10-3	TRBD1	TGTGCCAGCTCGGAAAGGGACGGAGGGGGCATGAACACTGAAGCTTTCTTT	CASSERDGGGMNTEAFF
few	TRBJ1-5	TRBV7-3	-	TGTGCCAGCAGCGTGGACAATTCTCAGCCCCAGCATTTT	CASSVDNSQPQHF
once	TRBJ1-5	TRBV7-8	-	TGTGCCAGCAGCTTACGACAGGCGGCAGGGCCCCAGCATTTT	CASSLRQAAGPQHF
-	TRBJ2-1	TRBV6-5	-	TGTGCCAGCAGTTACACACTAGGCTGGGAAGATGAGCAGTTCTTC	CASSYTLGWEDEQFF
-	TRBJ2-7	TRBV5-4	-	TGTGCCAGCTCTCGGCAGGACGGGAGCTCCTACGAGCAGTACTTC	CASSRQDGSSYEQYF
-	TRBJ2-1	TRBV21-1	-	TGTGCCAGCAGCAAAATAGCGGGGGGGTTTGTTGAGCAGTTCTTC	CASSKIAGGFVEQFF
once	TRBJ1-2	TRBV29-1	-	TGCAGCGTTGGACAGGTTGCTCTCTATGGCTACACCTTC	CSVGQVALYGYTF
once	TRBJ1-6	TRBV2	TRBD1	TGTGCCAGCAGTACAGGGGGCAATTCACCCCTCCACTTT	CASSTGGNSPLHF
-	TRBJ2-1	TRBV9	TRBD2	TGTGCCAGCAGCACCCGGGAGGGATCCTACAATGAGCAGTTCTTC	CASSTREGSYNEQFF
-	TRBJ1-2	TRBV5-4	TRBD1	TGTGCCAGCAGCTTGGCAGGGGGGATTGGCTACACCTTC	CASSLAGGIGYTF
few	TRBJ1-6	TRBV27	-	TGTGCCAGCAGTTTATATGGCAGGGATAATTCACCCCTCCACTTT	CASSLYGRDNSPLHF
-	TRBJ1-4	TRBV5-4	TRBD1	TGTGCCAGCAGCACCGGGACAGGGGGTGGACGACCTAATGAAAAACTGTTTTTT	CASSTGTGGGRPNEKLFF
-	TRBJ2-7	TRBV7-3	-	TGTGCCAGCAGCTATCAGGGCTCCTACGAGCAGTACTTC	CASSYQGSYEQYF
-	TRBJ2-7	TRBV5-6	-	TGTGCCAGCAGCTTAAGACAGGTTGGCACCGGGGAGCAGTACTTC	CASSLRQVGTGEQYF
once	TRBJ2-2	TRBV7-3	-	TGTGCCAGCAGCTTGTCGCTATTACCCGGGGAGCTGTTTTTT	CASSLSLLPGELFF
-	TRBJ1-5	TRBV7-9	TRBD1	TGTGCCAGCAGCTGGGGGGGGACAGGGGTCTCAAATCAGCCCCAGCATTTT	CASSWGGTGVSNQPQHF
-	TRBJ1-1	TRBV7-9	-	TGTGCCAGCAGCTTATCCGGGACAAAGGACCCTGAAGCTTTCTTT	CASSLSGTKDPEAFF